Listed below are T cell receptor beta chains from one sample, sequenced in a study of blood T cell repertoires in COVID-19. Profiled with immunoSEQ multiplex PCR; TCRdb holds only in-frame clones, not every one. The table has roughly 300,000 clones, 84% seen once. Sequencing was performed on peripheral blood. These receptors originate from a human donor with COVID-19, enrolled during active disease. The donor label of this sample is uncertain. Both conserved end residues are trimmed from each CDR3.

v_gene	CDR3aa
TRBV24-1	ATSDPYNEQF
TRBV5-6	ASSLEGWEQY
TRBV6-5	ASLDRGMNTEAF
TRBV6-5	ASTPRGDYGYT
TRBV6-5	ASKKGTGGYEQY
TRBV19	ASRLQGAAPPGGANVLT
TRBV28	ASRETELPLH
TRBV7-2	ASSAGLAGNTGELF
TRBV2	ASTGTGSTDTQY
TRBV10-3	AISESRTSSVFSYEQY
TRBV29-1	SAGWAGRTDTQY
TRBV7-3	ASSTTRWEETQY
TRBV28	ASSPGSRNNYGYT
TRBV20-1	SASIPYRYNEQF
TRBV19	ASNPGHLNQPQH
TRBV10-3	AINSDRESSPLH
TRBV9	ASSGPAGGSYEQY
TRBV6-4	ASSPRLAGGYDEQF
TRBV5-1	ASSGLTNTEAF
TRBV7-9	ASTQGQGARTEQF
TRBV25-1	ASSERVGRREQY
TRBV6-8	ASPKRVENTIY
TRBV12-3/TRBV12-4	ASSLTEETQY
TRBV29-1	SVLKTQAAGEQF
TRBV25-1	ASSEANRGRYEQY
TRBV20-1	SASLRGETQY
TRBV7-2	ASSSSRTGVNEQY
TRBV7-2	ASSFLRTGIPDTQY
TRBV16	ASSRNPPGNNYGYT
TRBV5-1	ASSLSQGSAYEQY
TRBV15	ATSRDWQGARMVNTEAF
TRBV27	ASSLGTSGGNEQF
TRBV6-1	ASSESGVQPQH
TRBV19	ASNGGGGPLEQY